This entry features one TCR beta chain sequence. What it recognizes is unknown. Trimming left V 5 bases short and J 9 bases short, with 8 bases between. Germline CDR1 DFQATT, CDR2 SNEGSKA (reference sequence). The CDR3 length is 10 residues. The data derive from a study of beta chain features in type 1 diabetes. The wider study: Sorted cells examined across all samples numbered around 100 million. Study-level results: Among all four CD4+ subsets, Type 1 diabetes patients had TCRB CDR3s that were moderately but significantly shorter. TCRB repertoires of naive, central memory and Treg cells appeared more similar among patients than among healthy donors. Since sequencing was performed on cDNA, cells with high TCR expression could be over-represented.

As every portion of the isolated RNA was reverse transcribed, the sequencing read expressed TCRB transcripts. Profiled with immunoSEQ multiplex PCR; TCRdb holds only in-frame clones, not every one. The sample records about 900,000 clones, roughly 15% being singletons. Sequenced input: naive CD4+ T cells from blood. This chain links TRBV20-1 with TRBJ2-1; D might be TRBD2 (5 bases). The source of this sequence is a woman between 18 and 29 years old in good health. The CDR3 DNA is TGCAGTGCTGGTACTAGTGAGCAGTTCTTC. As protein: CSAGTSEQFF.